The rows below give T cell receptor beta chains drawn from one sample of a study of CD8 T cells in ankylosing spondylitis. One entry per CDR3 protein results from TCRdb running MiXCR on the 5' RACE reads. Here the sample spans 100,000 to 150,000 distinct CDR3 sequences, roughly 15% being singletons. What was sequenced was blood, either unsorted or a sorted T cell fraction (not recorded which). The receptors originated from a male donor with ankylosing spondylitis. CDR3s include the opening cysteine and the closing phenylalanine or tryptophan. The D gene is left open where the match is weak. The listing skips clone size in some rows; elsewhere it reads once, few, many or a size class.

v_call	j_call	d_call	clone_size	cdr3_aa	cdr3_nt
TRBV7-9	TRBJ2-7	-	few	CASSSSALSYEQYF	TGTGCCAGCAGCTCCAGTGCGCTCTCCTACGAGCAGTACTTC
TRBV20-1	TRBJ2-1	TRBD2	-	CSARDWASGVNEQFF	TGCAGTGCTAGAGATTGGGCTAGCGGGGTGAATGAGCAGTTCTTC
TRBV20-1	TRBJ2-1	TRBD2	many	CSAQKSGGGNEQFF	TGCAGTGCTCAAAAAAGCGGGGGGGGAAATGAGCAGTTCTTC
TRBV12-3/TRBV12-4	TRBJ2-7	TRBD2	many	CASRSREGNEQYF	TGTGCCAGCAGATCTCGGGAGGGGAACGAGCAGTACTTC
TRBV20-1	TRBJ2-7	-	-	CSAIFYGSPYEQYF	TGCAGTGCTATCTTTTACGGGAGCCCCTACGAGCAGTACTTC
TRBV11-3	TRBJ2-5	-	-	CASSWGNGETQYF	TGTGCCAGCAGCTGGGGCAATGGGGAGACCCAGTACTTC
TRBV29-1	TRBJ1-2	-	many	CSVGEMRYGYTF	TGCAGCGTGGGGGAGATGCGCTATGGCTACACCTTC
TRBV5-8	TRBJ2-7	-	few	CASSFGRGEQYF	TGTGCCAGCAGCTTCGGACGGGGCGAGCAGTACTTC
TRBV9	TRBJ2-1	TRBD2	once	CASSPRPAGDEFF	TGTGCCAGCAGCCCCCGGCCAGCGGGAGATGAATTCTTC
TRBV4-3	TRBJ2-2	TRBD2	-	CASSQDGAGVGELFF	TGCGCCAGCAGCCAAGATGGTGCGGGGGTTGGGGAGCTGTTTTTT
TRBV2	TRBJ1-1	TRBD1	-	CASSWGQGYTEAFF	TGTGCCAGCAGTTGGGGACAGGGCTATACTGAAGCTTTCTTT